Each of the 25 T cell receptor beta chains below was sequenced from the same sample in a study of identical twins. TCRdb itself ran the 5' RACE reads through MiXCR, one entry per CDR3 protein. This table has around 490,000 distinct CDR3 sequences, roughly an eighth appearing once. This sample was also put to use in a study of yellow fever vaccine responses in identical twins.

Sequences were obtained from CD4+ T cells sorted from blood. Every receptor here comes from a young woman in good health.

This clonotype was seen a few times. The CDR3 here is CASSLAGQEGEQFF. DNA of the CDR3: TGTGCCAGCAGCTTAGCGGGACAGGAGGGTGAGCAGTTCTTC. V is TRBV7-9 and J is TRBJ2-1; TRBD1 matches at 8 bases. CDR3 length equals 14 residues. Germline-derived CDR1 and CDR2 are SEHNR and FQNEAQ (reference sequence). The junction had 4 bases not matched to a gene; V was cut back by 0 bases and J by 9 bases.

This clonotype was counted ten times or more. Here the CDR3 DNA reads TGTGCCAGCAGCCTTCTAGCGGGAGGGCGTCGGACCGGGGAGCTGTTTTTT. It translates to CASSLLAGGRRTGELFF. The chain uses TRBV12-3 or TRBV12-4 and TRBJ2-2; 12 bases agree with TRBD2. The V and J ends lost 6 bases and 5 bases, in that order; junction bases with no gene match: 10. The CDR3 is 17 amino acids.

This rearrangement joins TRBV29-1 to TRBJ1-1, with D perhaps TRBD1 (6 bases). Germline CDR1 reads SQVTM; CDR2 reads ANQGSEA. The CDR3 length is 12 residues. With 5 bases removed from V and 11 bases from J, the gap between germline ends came to 18 bases. The CDR3 sequence is CSVSTGIGEAFF. DNA for the CDR3: TGCAGCGTTTCTACAGGGATTGGGGAGGCTTTCTTT.

This clonotype has a handful of counts. The J gene is TRBJ2-1, the V gene TRBV20-1, with D unresolved. CDR1 is DFQATT, CDR2 SNEGSKA, per germline (reference sequence). This CDR3 has 15 amino acids. V was pared by 4 bases and J by 2 bases, with 15 bases between. The CDR3 nucleotides read TGCAGTGCTACACGTTTAGGAGCCGCCTACAATGAGCAGTTCTTC. Its protein product is CSATRLGAAYNEQFF.

This clonotype showed up just a few times. This chain uses TRBV11-2 with TRBJ2-5, with 7 bases fitting TRBD2. Germline trimming cut 1 base from V and 4 bases from J; bases unmatched to any gene: 6. The germline CDR1 and CDR2 sequences are SGHAT and FQNNGV. The CDR3 length is 15 residues. The CDR3 DNA follows: TGTGCCAGCAGCTTAGTTGGCGGGAGTGGAGAGACCCAGTACTTC. It yields the protein CASSLVGGSGETQYF.

This clonotype was seen many times. The gene calls are TRBV7-2 and TRBJ2-1; 12 bases are a match to TRBD2. The CDR3 sequence is 17 residues long. The V segment lost 5 bases and the J segment 9 bases; nucleotides outside the gene matches: 14. Germline V gene sequence: CDR1 SGHTA, CDR2 FQGNSA. The CDR3 DNA follows: TGTGCCAGCAGCCGATTCTGGGCTAGCGGGGGGGCCTCTGAGCAGTTCTTC. This codes for CASSRFWASGGASEQFF.

J is TRBJ2-7 and V is TRBV5-8; the match to TRBD2 covers 8 bases. This CDR3 comprises 13 residues. V gave up 7 bases and J gave up 6 bases; unmatched junction bases: 9. Per the germline V gene, CDR1 is SGHTS and CDR2 is YDEGEE. In nucleotides, the CDR3 is TGTGCCAGCTCGGTTAGCGGGACTCTCGAGCAGTACTTC. It translates to CASSVSGTLEQYF.

The chain combines TRBV7-9 with TRBJ2-1; D may be TRBD1 (6 bases). Germline V gene data show CDR1 as SEHNR and CDR2 as FQNEAQ (reference sequence). V was pared by 2 bases and J by 8 bases, with 16 bases between. The CDR3 has 15 residues. This CDR3 is CASSLSTGQRDEQFF. The CDR3 DNA reads TGTGCCAGCAGCTTAAGTACAGGACAGAGGGATGAGCAGTTCTTC.

This clonotype was seen a few times. The chain carries TRBV12-3 or TRBV12-4 and TRBJ2-7; no reliable D call. V lost 5 bases to trimming and J lost 3 bases, with 14 bases between them. The CDR3 spans 14 residues. Here the CDR3 reads CASSARTRIYEQYF. CDR3 nucleotides: TGTGCCAGCAGTGCTCGGACCCGGATCTACGAGCAGTACTTC.

The chain carries TRBV20-1 and TRBJ2-5; weak D call: TRBD1 (5 bases). This CDR3 contains 16 residues. CDR1 and CDR2 from the germline V gene are DFQATT and SNEGSKA (reference sequence). V gave up 3 bases and J gave up 0 bases, with 17 bases separating them. Here the CDR3 reads CSARVTTVPNQETQYF. The DNA for the CDR3 is TGCAGTGCTAGGGTTACGACAGTTCCAAACCAAGAGACCCAGTACTTC.

This clonotype has just a few counts. CDR3 amino acids: CASSQAQRKTAAYEQYF. The CDR3 DNA reads TGCGCCAGCAGCCAAGCCCAAAGAAAAACAGCCGCCTACGAGCAGTACTTC. This chain links TRBV4-3 with TRBJ2-7; no clear D. Germline CDR1 and CDR2: LGHNA and YSLEER. Deletions cut 1 base from V and 2 bases from J, with 18 bases between. The CDR3 is 17 residues long.

V and J are TRBV20-1 and TRBJ1-5; D possibly corresponds to TRBD1 (5 bases). Trimming shortened V by 6 bases and J by 3 bases, and 21 bases separated the two germline ends. The CDR3 has 16 amino acids. From germline, CDR1 is DFQATT and CDR2 SNEGSKA (reference sequence). CDR3 coding DNA: TGCAGTGCCACTCCGACAGTCCCGCTAGACAATCAGCCCCAGCATTTT. Translation: CSATPTVPLDNQPQHF.

This clonotype was found a few times. The V gene is TRBV9, the J gene TRBJ2-3; 9 bases match TRBD2. This CDR3 is 15 amino acids long. The junction had 5 bases not matched to a gene; V was cut back by 2 bases and J by 4 bases. The V gene's germline CDR1 is SGDLS and CDR2 YYNGEE. CDR3 DNA sequence: TGTGCCAGCAGCGTGGGCGGGAGGGCAGCAGATACGCAGTATTTT. It is translated as CASSVGGRAADTQYF.

This clonotype was counted between two and nine times. The gene calls are TRBV9 and TRBJ2-2; 7 bases are shared with TRBD2. This CDR3 comprises 15 residues. Per the germline V gene, CDR1 is SGDLS and CDR2 is YYNGEE. V was pared by 0 bases and J by 5 bases, with 4 bases of the junction left unmatched. The CDR3 DNA sequence: TGTGCCAGCAGCGTAGAGGGAGCGGGGACCGGGGAGCTGTTTTTT. It yields the protein CASSVEGAGTGELFF.

This clonotype appeared once. This chain joins TRBV7-8 and TRBJ1-5; D gene unclear. This CDR3 is built from 14 residues. V was pared by 8 bases and J by 3 bases, with 14 bases between. Germline CDR1 SGHVS, CDR2 FQNEAQ. Here the CDR3 DNA reads TGTGCCAGCGGCGCGGATTCTGTCAATCAGCCCCAGCATTTT. Translated: CASGADSVNQPQHF.

In this sample, this clonotype turned up a few times. The rearrangement uses TRBV12-3 or TRBV12-4 and TRBJ2-7, with TRBD2 matching over 9 bases. Losses at the gene ends were 1 base for V and 3 bases for J; bases not matched to a gene: 4. The CDR3 contains 15 residues. DNA for the CDR3: TGTGCCAGCAGTTTAGGGGGCGGGGGGGTCTACGAGCAGTACTTC. It translates to CASSLGGGGVYEQYF.

This clonotype was seen repeatedly, ten times or more. The V and J genes are TRBV4-1 and TRBJ2-3; the match to TRBD1 covers 7 bases. The CDR3 runs to 15 residues. The germline gives CDR1 MGHRA, CDR2 YSYEKL. V lost 2 bases to trimming and J lost 4 bases; unmatched junction nucleotides: 6. CDR3: CASSQPRQGSDTQYF. The CDR3 nucleotides read TGCGCCAGCAGCCAACCCAGACAGGGATCAGATACGCAGTATTTT.

This sequence joins TRBV20-1 and TRBJ2-3; 9 bases are a match to TRBD2. The CDR3 loop spans 14 amino acids. CDR1 and CDR2 from the germline V gene are DFQATT and SNEGSKA (reference sequence). Trimming removed 4 bases from V and 6 bases from J; junction bases left unmatched: 8. This CDR3 is CSATLAGYIDTQYF. CDR3 DNA: TGCAGTGCTACCCTAGCGGGATATATCGATACGCAGTATTTT.

This clonotype was counted many times. The gene calls are TRBV29-1 and TRBJ2-5, with TRBD2 identical over 7 bases. With V trimmed by 7 bases and J by 5 bases, 7 bases remained unmatched. The germline V gene encodes CDR1 SQVTM and CDR2 ANQGSEA. The CDR3 length is 12 residues. CDR3 in DNA: TGCAGCGGCTCACTAGCGTTGGAGACCCAGTACTTC. Protein product: CSGSLALETQYF. The full variable domain, rest sourced from reference TRBV29-1 and TRBJ2-5, is SAVISQKPSRDICQRGTSLTIQCQVDSQVTMMFWYRQQPGQSLTLIATANQGSEATYESGFVIDKFPISRPNLTFSTLTVSNMSPEDSSIYLCSGSLALETQYFGPGTRLLVL.

The CDR3 DNA follows: TGTGCCAGCAGCTTGGAGCCGGGTTCAGGGGGCACTGAAGCTTTCTTT. Translation gives CASSLEPGSGGTEAFF. The chain combines TRBV5-4 with TRBJ1-1; 7 bases match TRBD1. Trimming took 0 bases from V and 4 from J; bases not matched to a gene: 9. The CDR3 consists of 16 residues. CDR1 and CDR2 from the germline V gene are SGHNT and YYREEE (reference sequence).

This clonotype was counted between two and nine times. The CDR3 bases are TGTGCCAGCAGTGAGAACAGAAATTCACCCCTCCACTTT. Its protein is CASSENRNSPLHF. The V and J genes are TRBV2 and TRBJ1-6, with D uncertain. The CDR3 extends over 13 amino acids. The V gene's germline CDR1 is SNHLY and CDR2 FYNNEI. Trimming removed 3 bases at V and 7 bases at J, with 7 bases between.

The V call is TRBV28, the J call TRBJ2-5, with D possibly matching TRBD1 (6 bases). CDR1 and CDR2 (germline): MDHEN, SYDVKM. V lost 3 bases and J 5 bases, leaving 22 bases between the germline ends. This CDR3 is 17 amino acids long. For the CDR3, the DNA is TGTGCCAGCAGTTTCCCAAACTACAGGGAAAGGGGGGAGACCCAGTACTTC. Translated, it gives CASSFPNYRERGETQYF.

This clonotype was detected ten times or more. The chain uses TRBV5-1 and TRBJ2-1; D perhaps matches TRBD2 (5 bases). V lost 4 bases and J 4 bases, leaving 12 bases between the germline ends. The CDR3 loop spans 14 amino acids. Germline CDR1 SGHRS, CDR2 YFSETQ. CDR3 coding DNA: TGCGCCAGCAGCAAGCGGACCGATTACAATGAGCAGTTCTTC. The encoded protein is CASSKRTDYNEQFF.

The V and J genes are TRBV10-1 and TRBJ2-1; tentative D call: TRBD2 (6 bases). The V gene's germline CDR1 is WNHNN and CDR2 SYGVQD (reference sequence). Trimming took 0 bases from V and 4 from J, leaving 13 bases between them. CDR3 length: 16 amino acids. This CDR3 reads CASSESSGVSYNEQFF. CDR3 DNA sequence: TGCGCCAGCAGTGAGTCATCGGGGGTCTCGTACAATGAGCAGTTCTTC.

This clonotype was seen only a few times. The chain employs TRBV7-2 and TRBJ1-2; possibly TRBD1 for D (6 bases). V was cut by 9 bases and J by 1 base, with 12 bases left in between. The germline gives CDR1 SGHTA, CDR2 FQGNSA. CDR3 length: 13 amino acids. CDR3 protein: CASNRQDNYGYTF. The CDR3 DNA follows: TGTGCCAGTAATCGACAGGATAACTATGGCTACACCTTC. Based on the CDR3 plus reference TRBV7-2 and TRBJ1-2, the full variable domain is GAGVSQSPSNKVTEKGKDVELRCDPISGHTALYWYRQSLGQGLEFLIYFQGNSAPDKSGLPSDRFSAERTGGSVSTLTIQRTQQEDSAVYLCASNRQDNYGYTFGSGTRLTVV.